The T cell receptor (beta chain) under discussion was sequenced for a study of T cells in Graves' hyperthyroidism and ophthalmopathy. The wider study: Peripheral blood specimens were obtained at initial diagnosis, prior to any treatment. The study, taken as a whole, reports: Blood samples included most of the expanded thyroid clonotypes exceeding 0.001. From stable hyperthyroidism, ophthalmopathy was separated by a 13 V-J model.

RNA transcripts served as the template for amplifying TCR beta CDR3 regions. A first-round RT-PCR of the TCR CDR3 used the HTBI primer set. Using its own MiXCR run on the multiplex PCR reads, TCRdb lists one record per CDR3 protein. The sample lists more than 650,000 distinct CDR3 sequences, around 13% occurring once. From less than 13 ml of fresh peripheral blood, PBMCs were isolated. CDR1 and CDR2 (germline): GTSNPN, SVGIG (reference sequence). The CDR3 consists of 12 residues. Trimming stripped 2 bases from V and 6 bases from J, with 8 bases between. This clonotype has just a few counts. Its specificity is unknown.

The TCR was taken from a woman between 18 and 29 years old with Graves' hyperthyroidism. The chain joins TRBV30 to TRBJ2-1; unclear D gene. Source material: blood. The CDR3 loop is CAWSLVINEQFF. In DNA form, the CDR3 reads TGTGCCTGGAGTTTAGTTATCAATGAGCAGTTCTTC.